Presented here are 19 T cell receptor beta chains from one specimen sequenced in a study of T cell repertoires in cytomegalovirus infection. MiXCR, run by TCRdb on the reads, gives a single entry per CDR3 protein. The sample has 200,000 to 250,000 distinct CDR3 sequences; 35% to 40% are singletons. For these receptors, no antigen is known. Sequences were derived from CD8+ T cells from cultured PBMCs, sampled from culture after CMV antigen stimulation. These receptor sequences come from a human donor in good health (CMV status not recorded). Some clones in this sample may be carry-over from other donors' samples.

The chain combines TRBV4-2 with TRBJ2-7; D is tentatively TRBD1 or TRBD2 (5 bases each). CDR1 is LGHNA and CDR2 is YNFKEQ in the germline V gene. This CDR3 is built from 11 residues. V was cut by 3 bases and J by 6 bases, with 6 bases left in between. The DNA for the CDR3 is TGTGCCAGCAGCCAGAGGGGCGAGCAGTACTTC. Translation gives CASSQRGEQYF.

This chain links TRBV6-1 with TRBJ2-1, with unresolved D. Germline V CDR1 and CDR2: MNHNS, SASEGT. CDR3 length equals 14 residues. V lost 1 base and J lost 3, with 7 bases in between. The CDR3 loop reads CASSEVGFYNEQFF. CDR3 coding DNA: TGTGCCAGCAGTGAAGTTGGCTTCTACAATGAGCAGTTCTTC.

This clonotype was counted many times. This chain joins TRBV7-2 and TRBJ1-2, with 8 nucleotides matching TRBD1. CDR3 size: 15 residues. Looked up from germline, CDR1 is SGHTA and CDR2 is FQGNSA. The trim removed 1 base at V and 0 bases at J, leaving 1 base unmatched. For the CDR3, the DNA is TGTGCCAGCAGCTTAGGGGACAGGACTAACTATGGCTACACCTTC. As protein: CASSLGDRTNYGYTF.

This clonotype came up a few times. The V and J genes are TRBV11-2 and TRBJ2-5, with 11 bases aligning to TRBD1. V was pared by 0 bases and J by 4 bases, with 4 bases of the junction left unmatched. The CDR3 covers 16 residues. Per germline, CDR1 SGHAT and CDR2 FQNNGV. The CDR3 DNA reads as TGTGCCAGCAGCTTAGATCGAGGGACAGGGGGAGAGACCCAGTACTTC. Translating it yields CASSLDRGTGGETQYF.

This clonotype was counted a single time. V usage is TRBV6-8 and J usage is TRBJ1-2; D remains unclear. The CDR3 is 13 amino acids. In germline, CDR1 is MNHGY, CDR2 SAAAGT. V dropped 10 bases and J dropped 0 bases, with 12 bases sitting between them. The chain's CDR3 is CATRHRANYGYTF. In DNA, the CDR3 is TGTGCCACCAGACACCGAGCTAACTATGGCTACACCTTC.

This clonotype was detected only a few times. This rearrangement joins TRBV7-6 to TRBJ2-7, with TRBD1 identical over 9 bases. This CDR3 has 13 residues. Germline assignment: CDR1 SGHVS and CDR2 FNYEAQ. The junction had 5 bases not matched to a gene; V was cut back by 5 bases and J by 6 bases. CDR3 in DNA: TGTGCCAGCAGCCTGGGACAGGGTCCCGAGCAGTACTTC. Protein sequence: CASSLGQGPEQYF. The full variable domain, its missing parts supplied by reference TRBV7-6 and TRBJ2-7, is GAGVSQSPRYKVTKRGQDVALRCDPISGHVSLYWYRQALGQGPEFLTYFNYEAQQDKSGLPNDRFSAERPEGSISTLTIQRTEQRDSAMYRCASSLGQGPEQYFGPGTRLTVT.

This clonotype was recorded only once. The chain has TRBV29-1 and TRBJ1-1; no reliable D call. Trimming took off 3 bases at V and 5 bases at J, with 13 bases between the two ends. This CDR3 region has 13 residues. Per germline, CDR1 SQVTM and CDR2 ANQGSEA. The CDR3 nucleotides are TGCAGCGTTGATGTGGTGGGGAGAACTGAAGCTTTCTTT. It translates to CSVDVVGRTEAFF.

A few counts support this clonotype. The chain is built from TRBV28 and TRBJ1-1, with 10 nucleotides matching TRBD1. The trim removed 6 bases at V and 2 bases at J, leaving 3 bases unmatched. This CDR3 is built from 14 residues. Per germline, CDR1 MDHEN and CDR2 SYDVKM. This chain's CDR3 is CASRGQGYNTEAFF. Written as DNA, the CDR3 is TGTGCCAGCAGGGGACAGGGGTATAACACTGAAGCTTTCTTT.

The chain has TRBV7-3 and TRBJ1-2; 7 nucleotides match TRBD1. V was clipped by 6 bases and J by 8 bases; unmatched bases: 15. The CDR3 contains 15 residues. Germline CDR1 SGHTA, CDR2 FQGTGA. The CDR3: CASSPSTGSLQGYTF. The DNA for the CDR3 is TGTGCCAGCAGTCCCTCGACAGGGAGCCTTCAAGGCTACACCTTC.

V gene TRBV7-2 combines with J gene TRBJ1-1; the match to TRBD1 covers 7 bases. This CDR3 contains 14 residues. Germline-derived CDR1 and CDR2 are SGHTA and FQGNSA. V was pared by 8 bases and J by 7 bases, with 13 bases of the junction left unmatched. The CDR3 reads CASALGEGAGEAFF. CDR3 coding DNA: TGTGCCAGCGCATTAGGAGAGGGGGCAGGTGAAGCTTTCTTT.

This chain connects TRBV7-6 to TRBJ2-7; a possible D gene is TRBD1 (7 bases). V gave up 2 bases and J gave up 4 bases, with 18 bases separating them. This CDR3 is 16 amino acids long. CDR1 is SGHVS, CDR2 FNYEAQ, per germline. DNA for the CDR3: TGTGCCAGCAGCTTAAAAACTGCGGGACAGAGGTACGAGCAGTACTTC. It specifies CASSLKTAGQRYEQYF.

The J gene is TRBJ2-6, the V gene TRBV27, with a possible D match to TRBD1 (6 bases). V gave up 3 bases and J gave up 3 bases, with 6 bases separating them. The length of the CDR3 is 14 residues. Germline V CDR1 and CDR2: MNHEY, SMNVEV (reference sequence). The chain's CDR3 is CASSFRGGANVLTF. The CDR3 DNA reads as TGTGCCAGCAGTTTCAGGGGTGGGGCCAACGTCCTGACTTTC.

This chain uses TRBV5-6 with TRBJ2-3; TRBD2 agrees at 12 bases. V trimming: 4 bases; J trimming: 3 bases; junction bases outside the gene matches: 6. The V gene's germline CDR1 is SGHDT and CDR2 YYEEEE. The CDR3 runs 16 residues. CDR3 loop: CASSPGTSGPTDTQYF. The CDR3 DNA is TGTGCCAGCAGCCCCGGGACTAGCGGGCCTACAGATACGCAGTATTTT.

The chain has TRBV15 and TRBJ1-4, with D possibly being TRBD1 (6 bases). This CDR3 spans 15 amino acids. Germline lookup yields CDR1 LNHNV and CDR2 YYDKDF (reference sequence). V lost 3 bases, J lost 8 bases, and 16 bases lay in between. Here the CDR3 DNA reads TGTGCCACCAGCAGCCCCGGGGGCGCAGACGAAAAACTGTTTTTT. It yields the protein CATSSPGGADEKLFF. Full variable domain (rest looked up from reference TRBV15 and TRBJ1-4): DAMVIQNPRYQVTQFGKPVTLSCSQTLNHNVMYWYQQKSSQAPKLLFHYYDKDFNNEADTPDNFQSRRPNTSFCFLDIRSPGLGDTAMYLCATSSPGGADEKLFFGSGTQLSVL.

A single count supports this clonotype. V and J are TRBV27 and TRBJ2-2; 7 nucleotides align to TRBD1. The CDR3 sequence is 15 residues long. The V and J ends lost 6 bases and 2 bases, in that order; junction bases with no gene match: 6. Per the germline V gene, CDR1 is MNHEY and CDR2 is SMNVEV (reference sequence). The CDR3 coding sequence is TGTGCCAGCAGACCGGGACAGCCAAACACCGGGGAGCTGTTTTTT. This sequence encodes CASRPGQPNTGELFF.

The rearrangement joins TRBV27 to TRBJ2-7; no clear D gene. Trimming pared 5 bases from V and 0 bases from J, leaving 11 bases between. CDR3 length: 14 amino acids. Looked up from germline, CDR1 is MNHEY and CDR2 is SMNVEV (reference sequence). The CDR3 protein is CASSPTLSSYEQYF. CDR3 in DNA: TGTGCCAGCAGTCCAACCCTGAGCTCCTACGAGCAGTACTTC.

The genes are TRBV11-3 and TRBJ2-1; unclear D gene. Per the germline V gene, CDR1 is SGHNT and CDR2 is YENEEA. The CDR3 is 13 residues long. V was cut by 5 bases and J by 2 bases, with 7 bases left in between. CDR3 DNA: TGTGCCAGCAGCGAACGGACCTACAATGAGCAGTTCTTC. This gives the protein CASSERTYNEQFF.

The rearrangement links TRBV20-1 to TRBJ2-7; 14 bases align to TRBD2. Germline CDR1 reads DFQATT; CDR2 reads SNEGSKA (reference sequence). J lost 6 bases, V lost 2 bases, and 12 bases had no gene match. The CDR3 consists of 17 residues. The CDR3 loop reads CSARLSGWGLAGVEQYF. The CDR3 region has the DNA TGCAGTGCTAGACTCTCGGGTTGGGGACTAGCGGGAGTCGAGCAGTACTTC.

This clonotype was seen a few times. The CDR3 bases are TGTGCCAGCAGCCGACTAGTCGTCGGAGATACGCAGTATTTT. Translation gives CASSRLVVGDTQYF. This chain links TRBV7-9 with TRBJ2-3, with TRBD2 as a possible D gene (6 bases). V shed 5 bases and J shed 5 bases, with 14 bases lying between them. The CDR3 is 14 amino acids. Germline lookup yields CDR1 SEHNR and CDR2 FQNEAQ (reference sequence).